This T cell receptor (beta chain) was recovered during a study of CD8 T cells in ankylosing spondylitis. Whole-study findings and limits: One TCR beta motif, made up of under ten highly homologous variants, appeared characteristic of ankylosing spondylitis blood. Some of the motif variants had earlier been found in reactive arthritis patients' fluid and blood. Matched ankylosing spondylitis synovial fluid reportedly showed significant enrichment of disease-linked clones.

The TCR beta libraries were generated through quantitative 5'-RACE incorporating molecular barcodes. TCRdb re-derived calls from the 5' RACE reads in MiXCR, one entry per CDR3 protein. The sample lists about 420,000 distinct CDR3 sequences, 20% to 25% occurring once. As for this clonotype: The antigen is not known.

Sequencing was performed on blood, either unsorted or a sorted T cell fraction (not recorded which). This TCR was recovered from a male donor with ankylosing spondylitis.

DNA for the CDR3: TGTGCCTGGAGTGTACTAGCGGACACAGATACGCAGTATTTT. It translates to CAWSVLADTDTQYF. The chain carries TRBV30 and TRBJ2-3, with 8 bases identical to TRBD2. The CDR3 runs 14 residues. In germline, CDR1 is GTSNPN, CDR2 SVGIG (reference sequence). The trim removed 0 bases at V and 2 bases at J, leaving 1 base unmatched.